The 30 T cell receptor beta chains below were found in one sample sequenced in a study of blood T cell repertoires in COVID-19. Measured with immunoSEQ multiplex PCR; TCRdb has only the in-frame clones, and not every one. The table has roughly 200,000 clones, 80% to 90% seen once. Material for sequencing was PBMCs or T cells enriched from blood (not recorded which). The receptor source for this set is a woman in her thirties or forties with acute COVID-19.

CDR3: CASSSLWAGVGYGYTF. CDR3 nucleotide sequence: TGTGCCAGCAGCTCTCTCTGGGCAGGGGTTGGCTATGGCTACACCTTC. The rearrangement joins TRBV7-8 to TRBJ1-2, with a weak D call TRBD1 (6 bases). The CDR3 sequence is 16 residues long. CDR1 and CDR2 (germline): SGHVS, FQNEAQ. V was pared by 4 bases and J by 4 bases, with 19 bases between.

The chain is built from TRBV6-5 and TRBJ1-3; perhaps TRBD1 as D (5 bases). Per the germline V gene, CDR1 is MNHEY and CDR2 is SVGAGI. The CDR3 covers 15 residues. V dropped 2 bases and J dropped 2 bases, with 10 bases sitting between them. The CDR3 DNA follows: TGTGCCAGCAGTTACGAGTCAGGGACTGGAAACACCATATATTTT. It yields the protein CASSYESGTGNTIYF.

The rearrangement links TRBV7-2 to TRBJ1-1; D is unresolved. Germline-derived CDR1 and CDR2 are SGHTA and FQGNSA. The V gene lost 2 bases and the J gene lost 5 bases, with 12 bases spanning the gap. There are 14 residues in the CDR3. Here the CDR3 reads CASSLKNGGTEAFF. The CDR3 nucleotides read TGTGCCAGCAGCTTAAAGAATGGAGGGACTGAAGCTTTCTTT.

J is TRBJ1-2 and V is TRBV5-4; possibly TRBD1 for D (6 bases). In germline, CDR1 is SGHNT, CDR2 YYREEE (reference sequence). This CDR3 contains 15 residues. V lost 2 bases and J 1 base, leaving 12 bases between the germline ends. CDR3: CASSFSTGLNYGYTF. The CDR3 region has the DNA TGTGCCAGCAGCTTCTCGACAGGACTTAACTATGGCTACACCTTC.

V gene TRBV5-1 combines with J gene TRBJ2-7; TRBD1 matches at 12 bases. V trimming: 2 bases; J trimming: 5 bases; junction bases outside the gene matches: 5. In germline, CDR1 is SGHRS, CDR2 YFSETQ. This CDR3 region has 15 residues. The CDR3 nucleotides read TGCGCCAGCAGCTTAGGGACAGGGGGCGACCACGAGCAGTACTTC. It specifies CASSLGTGGDHEQYF. Filled out from reference TRBV5-1 and TRBJ2-7, the complete variable domain reads KAGVTQTPRYLIKTRGQQVTLSCSPISGHRSVSWYQQTPGQGLQFLFEYFSETQRNKGNFPGRFSGRQFSNSRSEMNVSTLELGDSALYLCASSLGTGGDHEQYFGPGTRLTVT.

This sequence joins TRBV19 and TRBJ1-2; TRBD1 agrees at 12 bases. This CDR3 is built from 14 residues. The germline gives CDR1 LNHDA, CDR2 SQIVND (reference sequence). V was pared by 6 bases and J by 3 bases, with 2 bases of the junction left unmatched. Here the CDR3 reads CASRGTGGYYGYTF. For the CDR3, the DNA is TGTGCCAGTAGGGGGACAGGGGGCTACTATGGCTACACCTTC.

In nucleotides, the CDR3 is TGCGCCAGCAGCCAGGTTTTACAGGAACCCACTGAAGCTTTCTTT. Amino acid sequence: CASSQVLQEPTEAFF. The rearrangement uses TRBV4-3 and TRBJ1-1, with a tentative D call TRBD1 (5 bases). V was clipped by 3 bases and J by 4 bases, with 15 bases between them. CDR1 LGHNA and CDR2 YSLEER come from the germline V gene. The CDR3 covers 15 residues.

The chain joins TRBV10-2 to TRBJ2-1, with 9 bases matching TRBD2. Germline assignment: CDR1 WSHSY and CDR2 SAAADI. The CDR3 spans 13 residues. V lost 8 bases, J lost 4 bases, and 3 bases stayed unmatched. The CDR3 region is CASFAGGYNEQFF. DNA for the CDR3: TGCGCCAGCTTCGCGGGGGGGTACAATGAGCAGTTCTTC.

This chain connects TRBV11-2 to TRBJ1-4, with TRBD1 as a possible D gene (5 bases). Germline CDR1 reads SGHAT; CDR2 reads FQNNGV. The CDR3 length is 14 residues. Trimming removed 1 base from V and 8 bases from J, with 11 bases in between. The CDR3 DNA reads TGTGCCAGCAGCTTAGGCCCAGGGCGGGAAAAACTGTTTTTT. The encoded protein is CASSLGPGREKLFF.

The chain carries TRBV5-1 and TRBJ2-1; 8 bases are a match to TRBD1. This CDR3 has 14 residues. Germline CDR1 reads SGHRS; CDR2 reads YFSETQ. The J segment lost 7 bases and the V segment lost 4 bases, leaving 7 bases of the junction unmatched. DNA for the CDR3: TGCGCCAGCAGCGTATCGACAGGGGTAAATGAGCAGTTCTTC. As protein: CASSVSTGVNEQFF.

V gene TRBV5-1 combines with J gene TRBJ1-2; TRBD1 aligns across 7 bases. From germline, CDR1 is SGHRS and CDR2 YFSETQ. The trim removed 5 bases at V and 2 bases at J, leaving 3 bases unmatched. This CDR3 is 13 amino acids long. CDR3 in DNA: TGCGCCAGCAGTCCGGGACAGAACTATGGCTACACCTTC. Translation gives CASSPGQNYGYTF.

As concerns this clone: Other nucleotide sequences in the sample specify the same CDR3. This sequence joins TRBV9 and TRBJ1-1; no firm D call. Trimming cost V 0 bases and J 1 base, with 4 bases left between them. The CDR3 is 13 residues long. Germline V gene data show CDR1 as SGDLS and CDR2 as YYNGEE. This chain's CDR3 is CASSVAGNTEAFF. CDR3 DNA sequence: TGTGCCAGCAGCGTAGCCGGGAACACTGAAGCTTTCTTT.

This rearrangement joins TRBV14 to TRBJ1-2, with 7 bases aligning to TRBD1. In germline, CDR1 is SGHDN, CDR2 FVKESK. Trimming removed 5 bases from V and 4 bases from J; junction bases left unmatched: 10. This CDR3 contains 15 residues. The CDR3 DNA reads as TGTGCCAGCAGCGCCCGGACAGGAGGAGGCTATGGCTACACCTTC. Translation gives CASSARTGGGYGYTF.

The V gene is TRBV6-2 or TRBV6-3, the J gene TRBJ2-5; 7 bases align to TRBD2. The length of the CDR3 is 16 residues. J was trimmed by 5 bases and V by 2 bases; bases with no gene match: 11. Germline loops: CDR1 MNHEY, CDR2 SVGEGT. The CDR3 DNA follows: TGTGCCAGCAGTTACCCTGGCAGCGGGGAGTGGGAGACCCAGTACTTC. Translated: CASSYPGSGEWETQYF.

This clone was observed a handful of times. The chain is built from TRBV27 and TRBJ1-2; 8 bases fit TRBD1. Germline CDR1 and CDR2: MNHEY and SMNVEV (reference sequence). Unmatched junction bases numbered 11, after V lost 8 bases and J lost 3 bases. This CDR3 is built from 15 residues. The CDR3 loop is CASRNPGGGYYGYTF. In DNA form, the CDR3 reads TGTGCCAGCCGCAACCCAGGGGGCGGTTACTATGGCTACACCTTC.

This chain uses TRBV5-6 with TRBJ1-1, with 9 bases aligning to TRBD1. Germline assignment: CDR1 SGHDT and CDR2 YYEEEE. The CDR3 runs to 15 residues. V shed 4 bases and J 2 bases; nucleotides not matched to a gene: 6. The CDR3 sequence: CASSPRDRENTEAFF. The DNA of the CDR3 is TGTGCCAGCAGCCCCCGGGACAGGGAAAACACTGAAGCTTTCTTT.

The chain links TRBV19 to TRBJ1-5; maybe TRBD1 (6 bases). The CDR3 is 15 residues long. The V gene lost 6 bases and the J gene lost 0 bases, with 12 bases spanning the gap. Per germline, CDR1 LNHDA and CDR2 SQIVND (reference sequence). This chain's CDR3 is CASSRQDDSNQPQHF. CDR3 coding DNA: TGTGCCAGTAGCCGACAGGACGATAGCAATCAGCCCCAGCATTTT.

This chain connects TRBV5-1 to TRBJ2-1; TRBD2 matches 8 bases. The length of the CDR3 is 14 residues. Germline loops: CDR1 SGHRS, CDR2 YFSETQ. The trim removed 5 bases at V and 8 bases at J, leaving 9 bases unmatched. Here the CDR3 DNA reads TGCGCCAGCAGTAGGGATAGCGGGGTCGATGAGCAGTTCTTC. Amino acid sequence: CASSRDSGVDEQFF. The whole variable domain, remainder taken from reference TRBV5-1 and TRBJ2-1, is KAGVTQTPRYLIKTRGQQVTLSCSPISGHRSVSWYQQTPGQGLQFLFEYFSETQRNKGNFPGRFSGRQFSNSRSEMNVSTLELGDSALYLCASSRDSGVDEQFFGPGTRLTVL.

This clone came up a few times. This rearrangement joins TRBV5-1 to TRBJ1-1; 9 bases align to TRBD1. The CDR3 is made up of 14 amino acids. The V segment lost 2 bases and the J segment 5 bases; nucleotides outside the gene matches: 4. CDR1 is SGHRS and CDR2 is YFSETQ in the germline V gene. This CDR3 is CASSFTGGRTEAFF. The CDR3 coding sequence is TGCGCCAGCAGCTTCACAGGGGGCCGGACTGAAGCTTTCTTT.

This sequence joins TRBV7-9 and TRBJ1-4; unclear D gene. Germline V gene data show CDR1 as SEHNR and CDR2 as FQNEAQ (reference sequence). The CDR3 is 15 residues long. V lost 4 bases and J lost 3, with 12 bases in between. The CDR3 DNA is TGTGCCAGCAGCTATGAGGCGTCGGCTAATGAAAAACTGTTTTTT. Translating it yields CASSYEASANEKLFF.

V usage is TRBV19 and J usage is TRBJ1-1; no reliable D call. The CDR3 covers 15 residues. V lost 3 bases and J lost 0, with 11 bases in between. Germline loops: CDR1 LNHDA, CDR2 SQIVND (reference sequence). The CDR3: CASSIEPAMNTEAFF. The CDR3 nucleotides are TGTGCCAGTAGTATTGAGCCTGCCATGAACACTGAAGCTTTCTTT.

In its sample, this clone was seen a few times. The chain has TRBV24-1 and TRBJ1-5; 8 bases are shared with TRBD1. The CDR3 is made up of 16 amino acids. After removal of 4 bases from V and 4 bases from J, the junction contained 8 bases not matched to a gene. The V gene's germline CDR1 is KGHDR and CDR2 SFDVKD. In nucleotides, the CDR3 is TGTGCCACCAGTGACCGACAGGGGACACCTAATCAGCCCCAGCATTTT. Translating gives CATSDRQGTPNQPQHF.

The rearrangement uses TRBV12-3 or TRBV12-4 and TRBJ1-2; D gene unclear. This CDR3 is 13 amino acids long. V lost 6 bases and J lost 4, with 12 bases in between. The CDR3 loop is CASSPQIIYGYTF. The CDR3 region has the DNA TGTGCCAGCAGCCCACAGATAATCTATGGCTACACCTTC.

The chain employs TRBV6-5 and TRBJ2-3; TRBD1 is a possible D gene (6 bases). The CDR3 consists of 16 residues. Germline CDR1 and CDR2: MNHEY and SVGAGI. V was cut by 2 bases and J by 3 bases, with 15 bases left in between. CDR3 region: CASSYRGRGATDTQYF. Here the CDR3 DNA reads TGTGCCAGCAGTTACCGAGGCAGGGGCGCTACAGATACGCAGTATTTT.

The chain carries TRBV5-1 and TRBJ2-5; D not resolved. CDR3 size: 16 residues. V lost 0 bases and J lost 3, with 15 bases in between. The V gene's germline CDR1 is SGHRS and CDR2 YFSETQ. The CDR3 nucleotides are TGCGCCAGCAGCTTGGGGTCCTTTCAGGCTGAAGAGACCCAGTACTTC. This codes for CASSLGSFQAEETQYF.

The chain links TRBV28 to TRBJ2-7; the match to TRBD1 covers 10 bases. The CDR3 runs to 16 residues. Germline V lookup: CDR1 MDHEN, CDR2 SYDVKM. J was trimmed by 0 bases and V by 7 bases; bases with no gene match: 9. The CDR3 region is CASTLRTGGYSYEQYF. DNA for the CDR3: TGTGCCAGCACTCTTAGGACAGGGGGATACTCCTACGAGCAGTACTTC.

CDR3: CASKTTGVTEAFF. The CDR3 coding sequence is TGTGCCAGCAAAACGACAGGGGTCACTGAAGCTTTCTTT. The chain links TRBV12-3 or TRBV12-4 to TRBJ1-1, with 8 bases identical to TRBD1. The length of the CDR3 is 13 residues. V gave up 7 bases and J gave up 4 bases; unmatched junction bases: 5.

This sequence joins TRBV13 and TRBJ2-3, with a tentative D call TRBD1 (6 bases). The CDR3 is made up of 14 amino acids. V was pared by 5 bases and J by 4 bases, with 13 bases between. Per germline, CDR1 PRHDT and CDR2 FYEKMQ (reference sequence). This CDR3 is CASSPGTIADTQYF. Here the CDR3 DNA reads TGTGCCAGCAGCCCCGGGACAATCGCAGATACGCAGTATTTT.

The chain uses TRBV14 and TRBJ2-1; D ambiguous. This CDR3 is built from 13 residues. V lost 1 base, J lost 4 bases, and 5 bases lay in between. CDR1 SGHDN and CDR2 FVKESK come from the germline V gene. CDR3 DNA sequence: TGTGCCAGCAGCCAAGTGCGGTACAATGAGCAGTTCTTC. This encodes CASSQVRYNEQFF.

This clone was observed once. The chain has TRBV3-1 (or the pseudogene TRBV3-2) and TRBJ1-5, with 7 positions matching TRBD1. After removal of 2 bases from V and 4 bases from J, the junction contained 2 bases not matched to a gene. CDR1 is LGHDT, CDR2 YNNKEL, per germline (reference sequence). CDR3 length: 14 amino acids. The CDR3 DNA is TGTGCCAGCAGCCAAACAGGGGTTAATCAGCCCCAGCATTTT. Its translation is CASSQTGVNQPQHF.